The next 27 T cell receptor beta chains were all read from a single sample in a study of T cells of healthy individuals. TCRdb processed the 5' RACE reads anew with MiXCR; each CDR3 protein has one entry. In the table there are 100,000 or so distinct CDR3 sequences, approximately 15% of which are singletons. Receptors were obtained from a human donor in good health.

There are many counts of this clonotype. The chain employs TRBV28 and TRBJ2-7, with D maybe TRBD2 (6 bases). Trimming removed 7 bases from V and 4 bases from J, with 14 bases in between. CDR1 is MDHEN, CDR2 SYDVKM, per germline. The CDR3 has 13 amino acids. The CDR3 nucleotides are TGTGCCAGCAAATACCCAGCGGGTTACGAGCAGTACTTC. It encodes CASKYPAGYEQYF.

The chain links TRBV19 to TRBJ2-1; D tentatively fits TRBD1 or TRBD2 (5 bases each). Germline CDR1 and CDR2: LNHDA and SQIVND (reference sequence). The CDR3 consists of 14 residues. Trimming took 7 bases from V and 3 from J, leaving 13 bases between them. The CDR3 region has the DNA TGTGCCAGTACCGTCGGGACGGGCTACAATGAGCAGTTCTTC. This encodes CASTVGTGYNEQFF.

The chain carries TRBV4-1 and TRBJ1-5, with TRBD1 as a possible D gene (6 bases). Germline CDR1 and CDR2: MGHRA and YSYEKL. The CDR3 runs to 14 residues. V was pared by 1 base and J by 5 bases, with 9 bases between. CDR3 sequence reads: CASSQAPGDQPQHF. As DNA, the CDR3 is TGCGCCAGCAGCCAAGCGCCAGGGGATCAGCCCCAGCATTTT.

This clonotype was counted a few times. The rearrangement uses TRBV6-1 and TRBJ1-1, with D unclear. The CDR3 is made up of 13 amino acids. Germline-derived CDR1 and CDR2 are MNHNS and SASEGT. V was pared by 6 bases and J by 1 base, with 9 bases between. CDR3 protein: CASRYAQNTEAFF. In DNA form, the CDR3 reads TGTGCCAGCAGGTACGCCCAGAACACTGAAGCTTTCTTT.

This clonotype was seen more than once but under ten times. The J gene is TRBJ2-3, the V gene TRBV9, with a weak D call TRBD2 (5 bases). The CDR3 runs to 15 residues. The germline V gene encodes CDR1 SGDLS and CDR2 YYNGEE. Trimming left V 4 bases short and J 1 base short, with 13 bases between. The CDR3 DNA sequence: TGTGCCAGCAGCTACCGAGGGAGCGGCACAGATACGCAGTATTTT. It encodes CASSYRGSGTDTQYF. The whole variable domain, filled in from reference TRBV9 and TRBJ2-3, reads DSGVTQTPKHLITATGQRVTLRCSPRSGDLSVYWYQQSLDQGLQFLIQYYNGEERAKGNILERFSAQQFPDLHSELNLSSLELGDSALYFCASSYRGSGTDTQYFGPGTRLTVL.

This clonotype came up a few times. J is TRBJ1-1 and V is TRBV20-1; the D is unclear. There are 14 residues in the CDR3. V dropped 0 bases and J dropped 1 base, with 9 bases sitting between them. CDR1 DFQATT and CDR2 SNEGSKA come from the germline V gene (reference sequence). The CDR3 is CSARDRTGNTEAFF. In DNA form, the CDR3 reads TGCAGTGCTAGAGATAGGACTGGGAACACTGAAGCTTTCTTT.

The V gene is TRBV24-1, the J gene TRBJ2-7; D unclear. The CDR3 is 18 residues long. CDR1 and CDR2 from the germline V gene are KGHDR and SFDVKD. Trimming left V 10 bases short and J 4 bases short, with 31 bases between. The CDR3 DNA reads TGTGCCACGTGGGCTCCCGATCGATACATCCACCTTTGGTACGAGCAGTACTTC. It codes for CATWAPDRYIHLWYEQYF.

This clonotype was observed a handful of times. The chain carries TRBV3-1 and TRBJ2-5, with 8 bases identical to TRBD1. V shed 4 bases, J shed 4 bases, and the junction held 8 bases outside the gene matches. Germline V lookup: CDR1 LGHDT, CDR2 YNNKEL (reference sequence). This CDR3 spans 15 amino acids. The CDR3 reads CASSPGDRIRETQYF. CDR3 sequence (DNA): TGTGCCAGCAGCCCCGGGGACAGGATAAGAGAGACCCAGTACTTC.

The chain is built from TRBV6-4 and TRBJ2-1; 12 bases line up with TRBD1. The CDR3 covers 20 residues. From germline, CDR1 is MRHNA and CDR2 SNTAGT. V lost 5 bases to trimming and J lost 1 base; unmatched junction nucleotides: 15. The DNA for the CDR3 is TGTGCCAGCAGTCCGAGGGACAGGGGGCGGTCGGCAGGGTCCTACAATGAGCAGTTCTTC. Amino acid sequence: CASSPRDRGRSAGSYNEQFF.

Here the CDR3 DNA reads TGCAGCGTTGTCAGGGGGCAGATACAAGAGACCCAGTACTTC. It encodes CSVVRGQIQETQYF. The gene calls are TRBV29-1 and TRBJ2-5, with 8 nucleotides matching TRBD1. The CDR3 has 14 amino acids. Unmatched junction bases numbered 6, after V lost 4 bases and J lost 2 bases. Germline CDR1 is SQVTM and CDR2 is ANQGSEA.

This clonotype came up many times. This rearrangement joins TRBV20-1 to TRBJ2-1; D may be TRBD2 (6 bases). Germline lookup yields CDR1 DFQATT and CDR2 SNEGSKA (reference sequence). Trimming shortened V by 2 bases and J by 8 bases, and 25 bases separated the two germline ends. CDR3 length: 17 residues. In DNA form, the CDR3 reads TGCAGTGCTAGACCCCTAGCGCTTCAGGATTACGGGTATGAGCAGTTCTTC. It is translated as CSARPLALQDYGYEQFF.

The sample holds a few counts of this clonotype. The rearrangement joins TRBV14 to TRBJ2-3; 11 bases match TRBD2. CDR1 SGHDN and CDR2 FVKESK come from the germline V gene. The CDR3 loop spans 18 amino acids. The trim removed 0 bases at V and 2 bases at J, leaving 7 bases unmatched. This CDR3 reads CASSQEGILAGVTDTQYF. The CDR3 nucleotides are TGTGCCAGCAGCCAAGAAGGGATACTAGCGGGAGTCACAGATACGCAGTATTTT.

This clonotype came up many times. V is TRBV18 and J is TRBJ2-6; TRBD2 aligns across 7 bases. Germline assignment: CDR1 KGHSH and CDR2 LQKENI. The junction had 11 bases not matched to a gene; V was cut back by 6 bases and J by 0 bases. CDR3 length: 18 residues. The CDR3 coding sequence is TGTGCCAGCTCCATGAGGAGAGCGGGGTCCTCTGGGGCCAACGTCCTGACTTTC. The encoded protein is CASSMRRAGSSGANVLTF.

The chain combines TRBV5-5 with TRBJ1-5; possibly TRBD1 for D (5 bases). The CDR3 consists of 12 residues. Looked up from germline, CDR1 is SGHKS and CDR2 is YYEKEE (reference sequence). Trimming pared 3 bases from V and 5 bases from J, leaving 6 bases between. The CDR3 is CASSSQDQPQHF. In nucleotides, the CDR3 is TGTGCCAGCAGCTCACAGGATCAGCCCCAGCATTTT. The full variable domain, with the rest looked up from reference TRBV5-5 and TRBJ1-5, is DAGVTQSPTHLIKTRGQQVTLRCSPISGHKSVSWYQQVLGQGPQFIFQYYEKEERGRGNFPDRFSARQFPNYSSELNVNALLLGDSALYLCASSSQDQPQHFGDGTRLSIL.

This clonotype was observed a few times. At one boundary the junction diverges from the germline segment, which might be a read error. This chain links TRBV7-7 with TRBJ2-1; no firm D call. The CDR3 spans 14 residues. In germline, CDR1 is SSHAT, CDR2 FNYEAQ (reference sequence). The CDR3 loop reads CASSLVSSKGEQFF. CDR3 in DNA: TGTGCTAGCAGCTTAGTTTCTTCCAAGGGTGAGCAGTTCTTC.

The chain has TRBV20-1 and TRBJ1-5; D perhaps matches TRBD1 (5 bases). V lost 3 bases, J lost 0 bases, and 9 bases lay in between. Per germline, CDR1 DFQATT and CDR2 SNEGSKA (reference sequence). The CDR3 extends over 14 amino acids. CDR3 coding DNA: TGCAGTGCTAGTAGGGGATTTAGCAATCAGCCCCAGCATTTT. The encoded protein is CSASRGFSNQPQHF.

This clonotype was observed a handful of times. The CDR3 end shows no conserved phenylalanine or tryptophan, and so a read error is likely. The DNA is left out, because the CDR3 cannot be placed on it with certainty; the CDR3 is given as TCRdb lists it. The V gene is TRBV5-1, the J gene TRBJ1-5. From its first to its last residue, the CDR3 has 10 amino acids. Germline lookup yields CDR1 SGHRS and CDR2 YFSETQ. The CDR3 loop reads CASSLSFALN.

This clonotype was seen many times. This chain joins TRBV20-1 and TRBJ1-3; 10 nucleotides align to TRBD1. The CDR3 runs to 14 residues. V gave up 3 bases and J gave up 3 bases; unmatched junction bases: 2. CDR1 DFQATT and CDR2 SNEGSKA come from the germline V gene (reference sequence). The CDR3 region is CSARTGGFGNTIYF. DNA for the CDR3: TGCAGTGCTAGGACAGGGGGCTTTGGAAACACCATATATTTT.

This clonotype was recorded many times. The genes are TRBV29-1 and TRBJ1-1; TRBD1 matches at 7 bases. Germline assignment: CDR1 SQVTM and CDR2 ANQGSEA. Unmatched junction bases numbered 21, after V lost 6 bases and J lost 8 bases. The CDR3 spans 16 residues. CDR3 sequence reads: CSVQPTGTDPVGEAFF. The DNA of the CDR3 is TGCAGCGTCCAACCTACCGGGACAGACCCGGTTGGGGAAGCTTTCTTT.

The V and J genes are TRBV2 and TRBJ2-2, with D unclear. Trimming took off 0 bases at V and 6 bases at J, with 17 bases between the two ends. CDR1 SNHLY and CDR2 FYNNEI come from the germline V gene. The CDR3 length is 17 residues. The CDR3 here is CASSEALPLSAAGELFF. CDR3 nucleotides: TGTGCCAGCAGTGAAGCGCTTCCTCTTTCGGCGGCCGGGGAGCTGTTTTTT.

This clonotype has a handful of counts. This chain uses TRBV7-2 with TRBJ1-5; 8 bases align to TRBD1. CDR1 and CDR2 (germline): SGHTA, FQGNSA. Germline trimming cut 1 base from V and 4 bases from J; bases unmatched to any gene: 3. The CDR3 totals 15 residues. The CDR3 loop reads CASSLETGANQPQHF. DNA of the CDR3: TGTGCCAGCAGCTTAGAGACAGGGGCTAATCAGCCCCAGCATTTT.

The CDR3 region has the DNA TGCAGTGCCGCTCAGGGGGATCAGCCCCAGCATTTT. Translating it yields CSAAQGDQPQHF. The rearrangement uses TRBV20-1 and TRBJ1-5; 7 bases are shared with TRBD1. CDR1 and CDR2 from the germline V gene are DFQATT and SNEGSKA (reference sequence). CDR3 length: 12 amino acids. V was pared by 6 bases and J by 5 bases, with 4 bases of the junction left unmatched.

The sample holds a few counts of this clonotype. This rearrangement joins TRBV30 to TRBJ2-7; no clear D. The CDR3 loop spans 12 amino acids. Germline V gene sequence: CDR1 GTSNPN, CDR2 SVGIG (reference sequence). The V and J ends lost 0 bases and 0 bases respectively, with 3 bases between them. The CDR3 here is CAWSVSSYEQYF. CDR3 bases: TGTGCCTGGAGTGTAAGCTCCTACGAGCAGTACTTC.

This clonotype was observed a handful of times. The DNA for the CDR3 is TGTGCCAGCAGTTCCCCGGGAGCGGGAGGCGGAGATACGCAGTATTTT. Protein product: CASSSPGAGGGDTQYF. V is TRBV27 and J is TRBJ2-3, with 9 bases matching TRBD2. Germline loops: CDR1 MNHEY, CDR2 SMNVEV (reference sequence). The CDR3 has 16 amino acids. The J segment lost 5 bases and the V segment lost 4 bases, leaving 10 bases of the junction unmatched.

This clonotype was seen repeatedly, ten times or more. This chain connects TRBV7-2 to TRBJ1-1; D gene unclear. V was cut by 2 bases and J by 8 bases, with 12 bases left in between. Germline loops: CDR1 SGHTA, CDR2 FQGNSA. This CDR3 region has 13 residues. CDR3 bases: TGTGCCAGCAGCTTAAAAGGGCCCGGCGAAGCTTTCTTT. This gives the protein CASSLKGPGEAFF.

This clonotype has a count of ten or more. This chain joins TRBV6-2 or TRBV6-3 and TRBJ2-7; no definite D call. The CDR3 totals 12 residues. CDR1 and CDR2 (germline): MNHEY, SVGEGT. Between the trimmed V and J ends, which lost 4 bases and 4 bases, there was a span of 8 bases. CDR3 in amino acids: CASSSSKYEQYF. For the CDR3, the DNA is TGTGCCAGCAGTTCCTCCAAATACGAGCAGTACTTC.

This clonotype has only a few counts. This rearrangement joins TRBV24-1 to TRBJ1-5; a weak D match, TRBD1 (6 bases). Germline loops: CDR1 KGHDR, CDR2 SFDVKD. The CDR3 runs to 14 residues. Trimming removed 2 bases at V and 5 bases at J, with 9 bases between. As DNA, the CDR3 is TGTGCCACCAGTGATTCAGGGGTGGATCAGCCCCAGCATTTT. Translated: CATSDSGVDQPQHF.